These T cell receptor beta chains were read from a single sample in a study of cytomegalovirus exposure and HLA in healthy donors. Libraries were prepared by immunoSEQ multiplex PCR; TCRdb keeps only in-frame clonotypes and omits some of them. The repertoire holds over 200,000 clones, with roughly 80% as singletons. The sequenced sample consisted of PBMCs. The source of these receptors is a male donor in good health and CMV-seronegative. Both conserved end residues are part of each CDR3. The order of the fields is V gene, J gene, D gene, clone size, CDR3 DNA, CDR3 protein. A D gene is named only where the DNA matches it firmly. Not every row has a clone size; where given, it reads once, few, many or a size class.

TRBV6-1	TRBJ2-5	-	-	TGTGCCAGCGCGGACTTGGCGGTAGGAGAGCAGTACTTC	CASADLAVGEQYF
TRBV7-7	TRBJ2-3	TRBD1	once	TGTGCCAGCAGCCAGGGACAGGCCACAGATACGCAGTATTTT	CASSQGQATDTQYF
TRBV5-1	TRBJ1-2	TRBD1	-	TGCGCCAGCAGCATGGGACAGGGGATCTCTGGCTACACCTTC	CASSMGQGISGYTF
TRBV6-1	TRBJ2-3	-	-	TGTGCCAGCAGTGAAGTGTGGGCAGGTACAGATACGCAGTATTTT	CASSEVWAGTDTQYF
TRBV7-9	TRBJ1-1	TRBD1	-	TGTGCCAGCAGCTACGGGACAGGGAAGAACACTGAAGCTTTCTTT	CASSYGTGKNTEAFF
TRBV19	TRBJ2-3	TRBD2	-	TGTGCCAGTAGTATAGGTGGAGCGGGGTTTGGCACAGATACGCAGTATTTT	CASSIGGAGFGTDTQYF
TRBV7-8	TRBJ1-1	-	-	TGTGCCAGCAGCTCGGGCAGGGGCACTGAAGCTTTCTTT	CASSSGRGTEAFF
TRBV7-6	TRBJ2-7	-	-	TGTGCCAGCAGCCTGATCCCGGCGGGGAGAGCGTCTATCTACGAGCAGTACTTC	CASSLIPAGRASIYEQYF
TRBV6-1	TRBJ2-5	TRBD2	few	TGTGCCAGCAGTGTTACTAGCGGGAGGGGAGAGACCCAGTACTTC	CASSVTSGRGETQYF
TRBV7-9	TRBJ1-3	-	-	TGTGCCAGCAGCGCCGGACAGTTCTCTGGAAACACCATATATTTT	CASSAGQFSGNTIYF
TRBV20-1	TRBJ2-1	-	-	TGCAGTAGTAGTTCTCATGAGCAGTTCTTC	CSSSSHEQFF